Only one count was recorded for the clone carrying this T cell receptor (beta chain). These data belong to a study of OX40 agonist ivuxolimab in advanced cancers. As for the study in general: All patients had ivuxolimab intravenously every 2 weeks at 0.01 to 10 mg/kg. Hepatocellular carcinoma, melanoma, renal cell or head and neck cancer occurred in dose-escalation patients.

The protocol was immunoSEQ multiplex PCR, while the TCRdb copy is restricted to in-frame clones and leaves out a portion. This sample has just over 90,000 clones; under 95% occur once, and the top ten carry around 0.76%. The CDR3 has 11 amino acids. Per germline, CDR1 ENHRY and CDR2 SYGVKD. V lost 11 bases, J lost 4 bases, and 12 bases lay in between. This sequence was found in an adult with an advanced solid tumor such as melanoma, head and neck, liver or kidney cancer. The J gene is TRBJ2-7, the V gene TRBV10-3; a possible D gene is TRBD2 (5 bases). This specimen consisted of CD4+ or CD8+ T cells sorted from blood, obtained in a trial of the OX40 agonist ivuxolimab. The CDR3 is CAQAEDYEQYF. As DNA, the CDR3 is TGTGCCCAAGCGGAAGATTACGAGCAGTACTTC.